This T cell receptor beta chain was recorded in a study of blood T cell repertoires in COVID-19. Data came from immunoSEQ multiplex PCR; TCRdb stores just in-frame clones and leaves some out. Among 200,000 to 250,000 clones listed, roughly four fifths were seen once. CDR1 is SGHDT and CDR2 is YYEEEE in the germline V gene. This CDR3 has 13 residues. Between the trimmed V and J ends, which lost 2 bases and 6 bases, there was a span of 12 bases. Cohort placement rested on clinical history that participants reported themselves. For recovered donors of Cohort 3, there were two negative PCRs, clearance, or symptom resolution.

This rearrangement joins TRBV5-6 to TRBJ2-7, with a tentative D call TRBD1 (6 bases). Sequencing was performed on PBMCs or T cells enriched from blood (not recorded which). The receptor comes from an older woman who had recovered from COVID-19. For the CDR3, the DNA is TGTGCCAGCAGCTTTCTAGGGACAACCGAGCAGTACTTC. Protein: CASSFLGTTEQYF. Looking up the rest from reference TRBV5-6 and TRBJ2-7 gives the full variable domain: DAGVTQSPTHLIKTRGQQVTLRCSPKSGHDTVSWYQQALGQGPQFIFQYYEEEERQRGNFPDRFSGHQFPNYSSELNVNALLLGDSALYLCASSFLGTTEQYFGPGTRLTVT.